These T cell receptor beta chains were read from a single sample in a study of neurological immune-mediated disorders. MiXCR, applied by TCRdb to the 5' RACE reads, yields one record per CDR3 protein. The data show 20,000 to 30,000 distinct CDR3 sequences, 6.5% to 8% seen once. Specimen: PBMCs. All receptors derive from a woman between 40 and 55 years old in good health. Each CDR3 is given with its conserved first and last residue. Fields, in order: D gene, V gene, J gene, CDR3 protein. D genes are given only for firm matches.

TRBD2	TRBV3-1	TRBJ2-5	CASSRLAGGQATQYF
TRBD1	TRBV3-1	TRBJ1-2	CASSRDRAGENYGYTF
NA	TRBV20-1	TRBJ2-2	CSAAVGGGVTGELFF
TRBD1	TRBV5-1	TRBJ2-1	CASTPGTEYNEQFF
NA	TRBV5-1	TRBJ1-1	CASSLTDGSKAFF
NA	TRBV5-6	TRBJ2-2	CASSLALPGVAGELFF
NA	TRBV29-1	TRBJ2-2	CSVDFGVWNTGELFF
TRBD2	TRBV3-1	TRBJ2-1	CASSQDRKLAGFDEQFF
NA	TRBV29-1	TRBJ1-2	CSVAGTQVEYGYTF
NA	TRBV28	TRBJ1-5	CASSLFRVGQPQHF
NA	TRBV27	TRBJ2-6	CASSLSGANVLTF
NA	TRBV20-1	TRBJ2-2	CSARGAETGELFF
NA	TRBV27	TRBJ2-7	CASSLGGAREQYF
TRBD1	TRBV29-1	TRBJ2-3	CSVDGAGGKTDTEYF
NA	TRBV24-1	TRBJ2-7	CATSPRDDYEQYF
TRBD2	TRBV6-6	TRBJ2-5	CASSLREGTKETQYF
NA	TRBV29-1	TRBJ2-5	CSVETGTSETQYF
TRBD2	TRBV20-1	TRBJ2-1	CSARGLAGVKNEQFF
TRBD2	TRBV12-3/TRBV12-4	TRBJ2-2	CASSKAGADTGELFF
NA	TRBV9	TRBJ1-2	CASSVGQSNYGYTF
NA	TRBV29-1	TRBJ1-3	CSGSETGNTIYF
NA	TRBV12-3/TRBV12-4	TRBJ2-7	CASSFWENEQYF
NA	TRBV29-1	TRBJ2-3	CSVESGFADTQYF
NA	TRBV28	TRBJ1-5	CAIQGSNQPQHF
NA	TRBV18	TRBJ2-3	CASSPISTDTQYF
NA	TRBV24-1	TRBJ2-1	CATSDLNGNEQFF
NA	TRBV6-5	TRBJ2-7	CASSQQDPGSYEQYF
NA	TRBV28	TRBJ2-7	CASSLNLDEQYF
TRBD2	TRBV2	TRBJ2-1	CASMTGGSNEQFF
TRBD2	TRBV12-3/TRBV12-4	TRBJ2-7	CASSLGREGEQYF
NA	TRBV20-1	TRBJ2-6	CSARGGTGANVLTF
NA	TRBV5-6	TRBJ1-1	CASSPAAEMATEAFF
NA	TRBV5-1	TRBJ1-5	CASSLAGTSNQPQHF
NA	TRBV5-1	TRBJ2-2	CASSAVATFTGELFF
NA	TRBV6-2/TRBV6-3	TRBJ2-7	CASSKDQGASYEQYF
NA	TRBV20-1	TRBJ2-1	CSARHSTGTFNDEQFF
TRBD1	TRBV5-1	TRBJ2-5	CASSKWTGEETQYF
TRBD2	TRBV7-9	TRBJ2-1	CASSLDSAGASNEQFF
NA	TRBV18	TRBJ1-5	CASSQSGVRGQGQPQHF
NA	TRBV27	TRBJ1-6	CASLRGTGFGPLHF
NA	TRBV7-9	TRBJ1-5	CASSPSSNQPQHF
NA	TRBV20-1	TRBJ2-7	CSARRARREQYF
NA	TRBV7-6	TRBJ2-7	CASSSRTAYEQYF
NA	TRBV6-5	TRBJ1-6	CASSYSGNPDSPLHF
NA	TRBV19	TRBJ2-1	CASSIRQGIDYNEQFF
TRBD2	TRBV3-1	TRBJ2-1	CASSQGALAGGSYNEQFF